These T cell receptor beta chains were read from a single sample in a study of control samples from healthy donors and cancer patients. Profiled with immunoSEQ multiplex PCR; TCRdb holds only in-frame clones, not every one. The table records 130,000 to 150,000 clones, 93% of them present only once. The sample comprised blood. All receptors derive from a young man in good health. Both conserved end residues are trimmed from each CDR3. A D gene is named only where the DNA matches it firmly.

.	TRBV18	ASSPDISSSKF
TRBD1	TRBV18	ASSPRGGEAF
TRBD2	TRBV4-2	ASSKTLSGREDTQY
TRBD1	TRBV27	ASSTLQGANTEAF
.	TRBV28	ASRLTGGQWYEQY
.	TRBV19	ASSIPAGTEAF
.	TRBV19	ASSSSYEQY
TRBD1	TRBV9	ASSGGSAQGAPGNTIY
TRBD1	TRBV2	ASSPFFPRTGDETQY
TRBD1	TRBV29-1	SVEGTGGRYEQY
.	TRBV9	ASSPGQGANQPQH
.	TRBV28	ASTIDSSYNEQF
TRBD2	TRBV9	ASSVTPLADNEQF
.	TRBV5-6	ASSGDRGRGNSPLH
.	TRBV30	AWSVSNTEAF
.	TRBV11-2	ASSPRLAGMQLF
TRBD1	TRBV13	ASSTQGRRSIPY
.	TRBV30	AWSVAGYGYT
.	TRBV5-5	ASSLSLLTVSSGNTIY
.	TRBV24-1	ATSDLLRNTGELF
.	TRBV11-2	ASSPQGGLGWADTQY
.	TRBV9	ASNVAPNTGELF
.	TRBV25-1	ASREEREQY
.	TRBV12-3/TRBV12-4	ASSRGANQPQH
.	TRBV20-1	SASQSLYHGYT
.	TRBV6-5	ASSIQGQQPDTQY
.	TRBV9	ASSAPVLTGELF
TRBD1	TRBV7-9	ASSTNKGTGDVYEQY
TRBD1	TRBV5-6	ASSKPGQGILDYEQY
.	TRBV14	ASSQLLRASRKPDTQY
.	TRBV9	ASSVAGITNTEAF
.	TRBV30	AWSGARDYGYT
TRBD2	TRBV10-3	AISGTSGVHDIKGRTQY
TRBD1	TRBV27	ASSLYRGTEAF
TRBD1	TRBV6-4	ASSLDRDQPQH
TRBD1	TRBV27	ASRGQGAAGELF
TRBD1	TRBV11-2	ASSLSPGQSWA
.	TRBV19	ASRAMGGSTEAF
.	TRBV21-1	ASSKAELAGVLETQY
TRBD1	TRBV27	ATQTGVWETEAF
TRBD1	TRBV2	ASSGFGQGNQPQH
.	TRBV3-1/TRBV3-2	ASSQLRQWDSGANVLT
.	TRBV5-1	ASSFRGGTEAF
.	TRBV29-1	SVDREGNTGELF
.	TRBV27	ASSFGGYGYT
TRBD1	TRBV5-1	ASSFRDRVKDTQY
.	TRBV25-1	ASSDGTDTQY
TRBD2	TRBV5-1	ASRPAGGSSYNEQF
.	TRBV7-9	ASSSLVEQY
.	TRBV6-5	ASRTSAATQY
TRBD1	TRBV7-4	AGRQGQETQY
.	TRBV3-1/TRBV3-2	ASSPLGRAAEAF
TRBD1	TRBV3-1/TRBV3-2	ASSQYDRGLVPYEQY
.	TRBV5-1	ASSPQGGEKLF
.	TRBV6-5	ASSSSPLVDTQY
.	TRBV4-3	ASSQDEVLRGDTQY
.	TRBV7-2	ASSSDRGFNYGYT
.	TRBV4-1	ASSQDVKGNQPQH
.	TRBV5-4	ASSIDGFQETQY